The 10 T cell receptor beta chains below all came from one sample that was sequenced in a study of blood T cell repertoires in COVID-19. Measured with immunoSEQ multiplex PCR; TCRdb has only the in-frame clones, and not every one. Of about 48,000 clones listed, around 85% are singletons. Material for sequencing was peripheral blood. Receptor source: a woman in her sixties with acute or convalescent COVID-19.

The V and J genes are TRBV6-6 and TRBJ2-1; TRBD1 matches at 7 bases. Looked up from germline, CDR1 is MNHNY and CDR2 is SVGAGI (reference sequence). This CDR3 spans 14 amino acids. With 6 bases clipped from V and 2 bases from J, the junction kept 4 bases outside the gene matches. The CDR3 reads CASRSGTAYNEQFF. The CDR3 region has the DNA TGTGCCAGCAGATCCGGGACAGCCTACAATGAGCAGTTCTTC.

The V and J genes are TRBV4-2 and TRBJ2-3; tentative D call: TRBD2 (6 bases). Germline-derived CDR1 and CDR2 are LGHNA and YNFKEQ. The CDR3 is 14 amino acids. V lost 4 bases, J lost 5 bases, and 13 bases lay in between. The CDR3 sequence is CASSLGGAIDTQYF. The DNA for the CDR3 is TGTGCCAGCAGCCTGGGCGGGGCGATAGATACGCAGTATTTT.

The chain has TRBV10-3 and TRBJ2-1; TRBD2 matches at 11 bases. V lost 4 bases and J lost 5; bases outside the gene matches: 4. The CDR3 runs 15 residues. Germline loops: CDR1 ENHRY, CDR2 SYGVKD. CDR3 nucleotides: TGTGCCATCAGTGCAGGGACTAGCGGTGACAATGAGCAGTTCTTC. Its translation is CAISAGTSGDNEQFF.

This clone was detected only a few times. The chain has TRBV3-1 (or the pseudogene TRBV3-2) and TRBJ1-1; D unresolved. The CDR3 consists of 16 residues. Trimming left V 1 base short and J 1 base short, with 13 bases between. The germline gives CDR1 LGHDT, CDR2 YNNKEL (reference sequence). The CDR3 coding sequence is TGTGCCAGCAGCCAAGTACCCGGACTGAAGAACACTGAAGCTTTCTTT. Residues: CASSQVPGLKNTEAFF.

This chain links TRBV27 with TRBJ1-2; D might be TRBD1 (6 bases). CDR3 length: 16 residues. The V end lost 6 bases, the J end lost 4 bases, and 21 bases lay between the germline ends. Germline CDR1 is MNHEY and CDR2 is SMNVEV (reference sequence). The CDR3 coding sequence is TGTGCCAGCAGCCTCGGCACAGGGTTCAGCGGCTATGGCTACACCTTC. Translating gives CASSLGTGFSGYGYTF.

The chain has TRBV14 and TRBJ1-1, with 8 bases aligning to TRBD1. Per the germline V gene, CDR1 is SGHDN and CDR2 is FVKESK. Trimming at V came to 5 bases and at J to 6 bases, leaving 5 bases not matched to a gene. This CDR3 region has 13 residues. This CDR3 reads CASSSGGSSEAFF. The CDR3 region has the DNA TGTGCCAGCAGCTCAGGGGGCTCCTCTGAAGCTTTCTTT.

The genes are TRBV5-8 and TRBJ1-1; D not resolved. Trimming took 2 bases from V and 3 from J, leaving 5 bases between them. The CDR3 loop spans 12 amino acids. The germline V gene has CDR1 SGHTS and CDR2 YDEGEE. The CDR3 loop reads CASSFSHTEAFF. CDR3 nucleotide sequence: TGTGCCAGCAGCTTTAGCCACACTGAAGCTTTCTTT.

The chain joins TRBV19 to TRBJ1-4; TRBD1 matches 8 bases. The germline gives CDR1 LNHDA, CDR2 SQIVND (reference sequence). The CDR3 sequence is 15 residues long. The V and J ends lost 7 bases and 8 bases, in that order; junction bases with no gene match: 12. CDR3 amino acids: CASTDDRGSGEKLFF. The CDR3 nucleotides are TGTGCCAGTACCGATGACAGGGGATCGGGAGAAAAACTGTTTTTT.

The chain has TRBV10-3 and TRBJ2-4, with unresolved D. In germline, CDR1 is ENHRY, CDR2 SYGVKD. Between the trimmed V and J ends, which lost 3 bases and 1 base, there was a span of 16 bases. CDR3 size: 17 residues. CDR3 DNA: TGTGCCATCAGTGACGCGTTCGGTTTTGCGGCCAAAAACATTCAGTACTTC. Translation gives CAISDAFGFAAKNIQYF.

The J gene is TRBJ2-7, the V gene TRBV19; TRBD1 is a possible D gene (6 bases). Germline-derived CDR1 and CDR2 are LNHDA and SQIVND (reference sequence). This CDR3 spans 15 amino acids. The germline V and J ends were trimmed by 1 base and 3 bases, with 13 bases remaining between them. CDR3 in DNA: TGTGCCAGTAGTATAGCCGTTCAGGGGAACTACGAGCAGTACTTC. Translated, it gives CASSIAVQGNYEQYF.